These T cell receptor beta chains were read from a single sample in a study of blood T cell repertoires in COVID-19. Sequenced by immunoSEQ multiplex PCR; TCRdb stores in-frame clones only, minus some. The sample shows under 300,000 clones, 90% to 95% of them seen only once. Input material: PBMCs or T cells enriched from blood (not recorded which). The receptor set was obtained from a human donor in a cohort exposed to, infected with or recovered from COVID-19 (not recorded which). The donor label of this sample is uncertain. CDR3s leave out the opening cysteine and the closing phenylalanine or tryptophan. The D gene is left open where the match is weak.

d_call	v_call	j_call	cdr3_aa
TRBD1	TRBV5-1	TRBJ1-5	ASSLEGQLSNQPQH
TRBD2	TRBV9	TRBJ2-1	ASSLSGTSGRSSYNEQF
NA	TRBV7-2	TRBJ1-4	ASSLAGGGWASGLF
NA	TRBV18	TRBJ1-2	ASSPQTGLSFGYT
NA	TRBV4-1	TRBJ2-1	ASSWGRDEQF
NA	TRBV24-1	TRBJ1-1	ATSDTSGSDTEAF
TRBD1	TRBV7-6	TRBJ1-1	ASSLGIQGKENTEAF
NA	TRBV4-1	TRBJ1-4	ASSQGTRVERGEKLF
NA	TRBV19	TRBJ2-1	AAFGTSKDDEQF
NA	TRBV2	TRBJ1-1	ASSDPPFLGVTEAF
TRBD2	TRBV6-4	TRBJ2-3	ASSDLAGGSTDTQY
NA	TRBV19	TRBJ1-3	ASSIRGAAGNTIY
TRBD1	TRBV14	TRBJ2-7	ASSQKGQGAYEQY
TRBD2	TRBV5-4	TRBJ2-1	ASSLSGTSGVNEQF
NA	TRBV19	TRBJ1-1	ASSVSGAPNTEAF
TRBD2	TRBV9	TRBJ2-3	ASSLGGGTDTQY
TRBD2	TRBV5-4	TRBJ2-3	ASSSGGAVDTQY
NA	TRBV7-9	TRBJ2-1	ASSPTGSYNEQF
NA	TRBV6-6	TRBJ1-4	ASSLLPLGGRINEKLF
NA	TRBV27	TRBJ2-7	ASSLVPQGYEQY
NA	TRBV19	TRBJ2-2	ASTPWQGSTGELF
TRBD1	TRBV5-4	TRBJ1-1	ASSFVTGINTEAF
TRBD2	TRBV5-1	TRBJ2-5	ASSLGTSETQY
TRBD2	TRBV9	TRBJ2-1	ASSRSGGAYNEQF
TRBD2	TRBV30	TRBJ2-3	AWSGGGAERQY
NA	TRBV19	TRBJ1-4	ASSIGGATNEKLF
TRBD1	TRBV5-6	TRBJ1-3	ASSLGQGASSGNTIY
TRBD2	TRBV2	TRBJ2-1	ASTSGRLAGGRYYNEQF
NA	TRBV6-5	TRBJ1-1	ASSYLPIGSEPAF
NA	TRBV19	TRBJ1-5	ASSIGLTGQPNQPQH
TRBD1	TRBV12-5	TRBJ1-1	ASVLSARGTGIVWTEAF
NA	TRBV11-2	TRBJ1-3	ASSSPRRRGANGNTIY
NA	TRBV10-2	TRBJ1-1	ASSTWRVENTEAF
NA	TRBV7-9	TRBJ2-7	ASSRPGSPYEQY
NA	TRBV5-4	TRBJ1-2	ASSWGLGQSYGYT
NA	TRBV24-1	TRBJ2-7	ATSDSSYEQY
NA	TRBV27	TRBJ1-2	ASGSTPERNYGYT
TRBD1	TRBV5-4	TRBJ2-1	ASSLDRGFWNEQF
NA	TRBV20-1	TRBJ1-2	SASMGALGYT
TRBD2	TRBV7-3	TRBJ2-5	ASSPSGGKQETQY
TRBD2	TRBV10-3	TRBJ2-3	AIKASGEISTDTQY
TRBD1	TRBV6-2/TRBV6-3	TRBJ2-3	ASSYLLTGGNSTDTQY
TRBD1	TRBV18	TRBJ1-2	ASSSDRGYGYT
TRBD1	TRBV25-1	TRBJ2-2	ASSGQGTGELF
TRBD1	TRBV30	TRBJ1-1	AWSHRDRGYTEAF
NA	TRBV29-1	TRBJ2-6	SSSDSGANVLT
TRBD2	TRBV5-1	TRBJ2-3	ASSLSGGADTQY
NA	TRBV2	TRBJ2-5	ASLGPQETQY